This T cell receptor beta chain was sequenced in a study of T cell repertoires in cytomegalovirus infection. CDR3 size: 14 residues. CDR1 SEHNR and CDR2 FQNEAQ come from the germline V gene (reference sequence). The V end was cut by 5 bases, the J end by 5 bases, with 13 bases between. TCRdb independently ran MiXCR on the reads; one entry per CDR3 protein. The sample holds more than 500,000 distinct CDR3 sequences, more than 15% seen once. This clonotype was observed at least ten times. The sequenced sample consisted of CD8+ T cells from PBMCs. This chain links TRBV7-9 with TRBJ2-1; a possible D gene is TRBD2 (6 bases). The clonotype comes from a human donor in good health (CMV status not recorded). Some clones in this sample may be carry-over from other donors' samples. The CDR3 here is CASSTGPGDNEQFF. In DNA form, the CDR3 reads TGTGCCAGCAGCACAGGCCCGGGGGACAATGAGCAGTTCTTC. The complete variable domain, with remaining parts taken from reference TRBV7-9 and TRBJ2-1, reads DTGVSQNPRHKITKRGQNVTFRCDPISEHNRLYWYRQTLGQGPEFLTYFQNEAQLEKSRLLSDRFSAERPKGSFSTLEIQRTEQGDSAMYLCASSTGPGDNEQFFGPGTRLTVL.